The 25 T cell receptor beta chains given below trace back to one sample, sequenced in a study of beta chain features in type 1 diabetes. All of the isolated RNA was reverse transcribed, so expressed TCRB transcripts were sequenced. Clones were read by immunoSEQ multiplex PCR, and TCRdb kept only the in-frame ones, dropping some. The sample lists 970,000 or so clones, 15% to 20% occurring once. Sequencing input: naive CD4+ T cells from blood. The receptors shown here come from a woman aged 18-35 years in good health.

V is TRBV27 and J is TRBJ2-7, with D possibly TRBD2 on 5 matching bases. Germline V gene data show CDR1 as MNHEY and CDR2 as SMNVEV (reference sequence). The ends were cut back, 2 bases at V and 6 bases at J, with 20 bases in the middle. This CDR3 region has 16 residues. The CDR3, as DNA: TGTGCCAGCAGTTTAGGAAGAGCGGCCCCTCGGGGCGAGCAGTACTTC. It translates to CASSLGRAAPRGEQYF.

The rearrangement links TRBV7-9 to TRBJ1-4; D perhaps matches TRBD1 (6 bases). Germline assignment: CDR1 SEHNR and CDR2 FQNEAQ (reference sequence). Deletions cut 4 bases from V and 5 bases from J, with 14 bases between. The CDR3 covers 15 residues. Here the CDR3 reads CASSWGGHPNEKLFF. In DNA form, the CDR3 reads TGTGCCAGCAGCTGGGGGGGGCACCCCAATGAAAAACTGTTTTTT.

There are a few counts of this clone. The CDR3 nucleotides are TGCGCCAGCGGCACAACAGGGGCCTACGAGCAGTACTTC. It specifies CASGTTGAYEQYF. V usage is TRBV5-1 and J usage is TRBJ2-7, with 7 positions matching TRBD1. The CDR3 is 13 amino acids. V shed 7 bases, J shed 2 bases, and the junction held 6 bases outside the gene matches. Germline CDR1 SGHRS, CDR2 YFSETQ.

This clone has just a few counts. The chain carries TRBV7-2 and TRBJ2-1; unclear D gene. The V end lost 0 bases, the J end lost 9 bases, and 12 bases lay between the germline ends. The CDR3 loop spans 14 amino acids. Per germline, CDR1 SGHTA and CDR2 FQGNSA. Here the CDR3 DNA reads TGTGCCAGCAGCTTAGCGCCTAGATATGTTGAGCAGTTCTTC. Its translation is CASSLAPRYVEQFF.

The V gene is TRBV7-9, the J gene TRBJ2-1; no definite D call. The ends were cut back, 5 bases at V and 7 bases at J, with 18 bases in the middle. The CDR3 consists of 15 residues. Germline V gene data show CDR1 as SEHNR and CDR2 as FQNEAQ (reference sequence). In DNA, the CDR3 is TGTGCCAGCAGCAGGTCATTGAACAAGTATAATGAGCAGTTCTTC. Protein product: CASSRSLNKYNEQFF.

The chain is built from TRBV7-9 and TRBJ1-3; D gene unclear. The CDR3 extends over 13 amino acids. Deletions cut 1 base from V and 11 bases from J, with 12 bases between. In germline, CDR1 is SEHNR, CDR2 FQNEAQ (reference sequence). The CDR3 reads CASSLEVVYSIYF. The CDR3 nucleotides read TGTGCCAGCAGCTTAGAAGTGGTATACTCCATATATTTT. Based on the CDR3 plus reference TRBV7-9 and TRBJ1-3, the full variable domain is DTGVSQNPRHKITKRGQNVTFRCDPISEHNRLYWYRQTLGQGPEFLTYFQNEAQLEKSRLLSDRFSAERPKGSFSTLEIQRTEQGDSAMYLCASSLEVVYSIYFGEGSWLTVV.

Comments on this clone: Other DNA variants within this sample encode the same CDR3. The chain employs TRBV15 and TRBJ1-5; D not certain. Per the germline V gene, CDR1 is LNHNV and CDR2 is YYDKDF (reference sequence). V was clipped by 3 bases and J by 6 bases, with 12 bases between them. The CDR3 length is 14 residues. CDR3 region: CATSRDRGGQPQHF. The CDR3 region has the DNA TGTGCCACCAGCAGGGACCGCGGAGGTCAGCCCCAGCATTTT.

In this sample, this clone turned up a few times. CDR3 region: CASSSRAGPSYEQYF. In nucleotides, the CDR3 is TGTGCCAGCAGCTCACGGGCAGGGCCCTCGTACGAGCAGTACTTC. This chain connects TRBV7-2 to TRBJ2-7; tentatively, D is TRBD1 (5 bases). V lost 4 bases to trimming and J lost 4 bases, with 17 bases between them. This CDR3 spans 15 amino acids. Looked up from germline, CDR1 is SGHTA and CDR2 is FQGNSA. Based on the CDR3 plus reference TRBV7-2 and TRBJ2-7, the full variable domain is GAGVSQSPSNKVTEKGKDVELRCDPISGHTALYWYRQSLGQGLEFLIYFQGNSAPDKSGLPSDRFSAERTGGSVSTLTIQRTQQEDSAVYLCASSSRAGPSYEQYFGPGTRLTVT.

The chain employs TRBV27 and TRBJ1-1, with a weak D call TRBD1 (6 bases). Trimming shortened V by 6 bases and J by 2 bases, and 16 bases separated the two germline ends. This CDR3 has 15 residues. Germline values: CDR1 MNHEY, CDR2 SMNVEV (reference sequence). This CDR3 is CASRPNTGFNTEAFF. DNA of the CDR3: TGTGCCAGCAGGCCGAACACAGGGTTTAACACTGAAGCTTTCTTT.

On this clone: This sample includes further DNA sequences coding for the same CDR3. Here the CDR3 reads CASSLSREQYF. DNA of the CDR3: TGTGCCAGCAGTTTATCACGCGAGCAGTACTTC. The rearrangement uses TRBV28 and TRBJ2-7; D not resolved. This CDR3 region has 11 residues. Germline V gene lookup returns CDR1 MDHEN and CDR2 SYDVKM. V shed 1 base and J shed 6 bases, with 4 bases lying between them.

This clone was seen a handful of times. J is TRBJ1-5 and V is TRBV21-1; the table names TRBD1, a call not compared with the DNA. TRBV21-1 is given as a pseudogene. CDR3 size: 19 residues. The CDR3 loop reads CASSHLYDLQGYGNQPQHF. CDR3 DNA sequence: TGTGCCAGCAGCCATTTGTACGATCTACAGGGGTATGGCAATCAGCCCCAGCATTTT.

The chain uses TRBV2 and TRBJ2-7; D possibly corresponds to TRBD1 (6 bases). The V gene's germline CDR1 is SNHLY and CDR2 FYNNEI. The length of the CDR3 is 15 residues. V lost 3 bases, J lost 3 bases, and 15 bases lay in between. The CDR3 sequence is CASSDSVQGYYEQYF. DNA for the CDR3: TGTGCCAGCAGTGATAGTGTCCAGGGGTACTACGAGCAGTACTTC.

The chain recombines TRBV29-1 with TRBJ1-2, with no clear D. Germline CDR1 is SQVTM and CDR2 is ANQGSEA. The V gene lost 4 bases and the J gene lost 4 bases, with 10 bases spanning the gap. The CDR3 has 12 amino acids. The CDR3 sequence is CSVGTGSYGYTF. In DNA form, the CDR3 reads TGCAGCGTTGGGACGGGCAGCTATGGCTACACCTTC.

The chain combines TRBV5-1 with TRBJ2-1; TRBD2 matches at 13 bases. The length of the CDR3 is 19 residues. V shed 4 bases, J shed 6 bases, and the junction held 16 bases outside the gene matches. The germline V gene encodes CDR1 SGHRS and CDR2 YFSETQ. CDR3: CASSLLAGGPRGFGNEQFF. CDR3 nucleotide sequence: TGCGCCAGCAGCCTACTAGCGGGAGGGCCTAGAGGGTTCGGCAATGAGCAGTTCTTC.

This clone was counted between two and nine times. The rearrangement joins TRBV9 to TRBJ2-7; D perhaps matches TRBD2 (5 bases). Trimming removed 2 bases at V and 2 bases at J, with 17 bases between. Germline CDR1 SGDLS, CDR2 YYNGEE. The CDR3 consists of 16 residues. CDR3 DNA sequence: TGTGCCAGCAGCGTCGGTCCAGCGGTCCCACCCTACGAGCAGTACTTC. Its translation: CASSVGPAVPPYEQYF.

The rearrangement links TRBV9 to TRBJ2-2; possible D gene TRBD2, 6 bases. V shed 0 bases and J shed 2 bases, with 11 bases lying between them. This CDR3 contains 16 residues. The germline V gene has CDR1 SGDLS and CDR2 YYNGEE. The CDR3 nucleotides are TGTGCCAGCAGCGTAGAAGGCGGGATCAACACCGGGGAGCTGTTTTTT. Translated, it gives CASSVEGGINTGELFF.

The chain couples TRBV7-8 to TRBJ2-1; D perhaps matches TRBD2 (6 bases). V was clipped by 5 bases and J by 7 bases, with 21 bases between them. CDR1 and CDR2 from the germline V gene are SGHVS and FQNEAQ. The CDR3 is 16 amino acids. The CDR3 DNA follows: TGTGCCAGCAGCACATTCGGCGGGAAGTCTGGTAATGAGCAGTTCTTC. Its protein product is CASSTFGGKSGNEQFF.

This clone occurred a few times. V is TRBV15 and J is TRBJ2-1, with 8 positions matching TRBD2. CDR1 is LNHNV, CDR2 YYDKDF, per germline (reference sequence). V was clipped by 5 bases and J by 15 bases; unmatched bases: 9. The CDR3 runs to 12 residues. CDR3 region: CATSHLAGHLFF. The DNA for the CDR3 is TGTGCCACCAGCCACTTAGCGGGACATCTGTTCTTC.

Note on this clone: The same CDR3 is also encoded by other DNA sequences in this sample. This chain links TRBV18 with TRBJ2-7; TRBD2 might be the D (5 bases). Germline V gene lookup returns CDR1 KGHSH and CDR2 LQKENI. Between the trimmed V and J ends, which lost 3 bases and 2 bases, there was a span of 8 bases. The length of the CDR3 is 13 residues. The CDR3 nucleotides are TGTGCCAGCTCACCGGGAGACCCCTACGAGCAGTACTTC. Translation: CASSPGDPYEQYF.

This clone was counted only a few times. J is TRBJ2-3 and V is TRBV19, with 9 bases fitting TRBD2. Trimming removed 4 bases from V and 6 bases from J; junction bases left unmatched: 5. Germline V gene lookup returns CDR1 LNHDA and CDR2 SQIVND (reference sequence). This CDR3 comprises 14 residues. The CDR3 spells CASSTAGGPDTQYF. CDR3 coding DNA: TGTGCCAGTAGTACGGCGGGAGGGCCGGATACGCAGTATTTT. Drawing the rest from reference TRBV19 and TRBJ2-3, the complete variable domain is DGGITQSPKYLFRKEGQNVTLSCEQNLNHDAMYWYRQDPGQGLRLIYYSQIVNDFQKGDIAEGYSVSREKKESFPLTVTSAQKNPTAFYLCASSTAGGPDTQYFGPGTRLTVL.

The rearrangement uses TRBV19 and TRBJ2-5; 11 nucleotides match TRBD2. The CDR3 consists of 15 residues. Trimming took 4 bases from V and 5 from J; bases not matched to a gene: 6. Germline V gives CDR1 LNHDA, CDR2 SQIVND (reference sequence). CDR3 coding DNA: TGTGCCAGTAGTACTAGCGGGAGGCAGTTTGAGACCCAGTACTTC. Translated, it gives CASSTSGRQFETQYF.

The V and J genes are TRBV7-9 and TRBJ2-5; D is uncertain. This CDR3 has 12 residues. From germline, CDR1 is SEHNR and CDR2 FQNEAQ (reference sequence). V was clipped by 4 bases and J by 0 bases, with 3 bases between them. CDR3 nucleotides: TGTGCCAGCAGCTCCAACCAAGAGACCCAGTACTTC. It is translated as CASSSNQETQYF.

This clone showed up just a few times. The chain combines TRBV18 with TRBJ2-7, with D possibly TRBD2 on 5 matching bases. Germline loops: CDR1 KGHSH, CDR2 LQKENI. The CDR3 has 15 amino acids. Trimming cost V 3 bases and J 0 bases, with 12 bases left between them. Written as DNA, the CDR3 is TGTGCCAGCTCACCCGGTATCCGGGACTCCTACGAGCAGTACTTC. It codes for CASSPGIRDSYEQYF.

This clone was observed a few times. The chain joins TRBV25-1 to TRBJ2-5; D not resolved. Germline V gene data show CDR1 as MGHDK and CDR2 as SYGVNS. V shed 1 base and J shed 5 bases, with 2 bases lying between them. The CDR3 length is 11 residues. CDR3 sequence reads: CASSEWETQYF. The CDR3 DNA reads as TGTGCCAGCAGTGAATGGGAGACCCAGTACTTC. The entire variable domain, with the rest obtained from reference TRBV25-1 and TRBJ2-5, is as follows: EADIYQTPRYLVIGTGKKITLECSQTMGHDKMYWYQQDPGMELHLIHYSYGVNSTEKGDLSSESTVSRIRTEHFPLTLESARPSHTSQYLCASSEWETQYFGPGTRLLVL.

V usage is TRBV11-2 and J usage is TRBJ1-1, with a tentative D call TRBD1 (5 bases). Trimming took off 7 bases at V and 11 bases at J, with 20 bases between the two ends. The CDR3 is made up of 13 amino acids. The V gene's germline CDR1 is SGHAT and CDR2 FQNNGV. The CDR3 region has the DNA TGTGCCAGCAACTCGTGGGGGGAGAGGAAGGCTTTCTTT. Protein sequence: CASNSWGERKAFF.